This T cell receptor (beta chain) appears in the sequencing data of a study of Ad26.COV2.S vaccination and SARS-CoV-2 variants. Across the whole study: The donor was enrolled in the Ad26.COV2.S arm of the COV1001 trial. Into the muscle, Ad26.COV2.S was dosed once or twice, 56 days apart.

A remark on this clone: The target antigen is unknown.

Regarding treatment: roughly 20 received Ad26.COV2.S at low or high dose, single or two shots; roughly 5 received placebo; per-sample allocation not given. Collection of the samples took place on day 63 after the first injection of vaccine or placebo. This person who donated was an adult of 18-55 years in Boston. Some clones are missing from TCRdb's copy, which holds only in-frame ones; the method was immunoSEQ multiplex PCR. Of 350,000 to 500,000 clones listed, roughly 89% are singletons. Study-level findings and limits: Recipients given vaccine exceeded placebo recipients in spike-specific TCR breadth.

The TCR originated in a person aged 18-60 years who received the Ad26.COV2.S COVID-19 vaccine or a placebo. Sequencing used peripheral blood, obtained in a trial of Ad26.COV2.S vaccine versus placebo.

CDR3 sequence (DNA): TGCGCCAGCAGCAAGAGACAGGGGGCGTATGAAAAACTGTTTTTT. Residues: CASSKRQGAYEKLFF. V usage is TRBV4-3 and J usage is TRBJ1-4, with 10 bases aligning to TRBD1. The CDR3 loop spans 15 amino acids. In germline, CDR1 is LGHNA, CDR2 YSLEER. Losses at the gene ends were 5 bases for V and 6 bases for J; bases not matched to a gene: 6.